These 30 T cell receptor beta chains came from one sample sequenced in a study of blood T cell repertoires in COVID-19. The protocol was immunoSEQ multiplex PCR, while the TCRdb copy is restricted to in-frame clones and leaves out a portion. The repertoire includes around 95,000 clones, about 90% of them detected once, and about 7.4% sits in the top ten. The sample was peripheral blood. These receptors all come from a young man in a cohort sampled during active COVID-19.

The chain couples TRBV9 to TRBJ2-1; TRBD2 matches at 8 bases. The V gene's germline CDR1 is SGDLS and CDR2 YYNGEE. The V segment lost 7 bases and the J segment 8 bases; nucleotides outside the gene matches: 14. The CDR3 has 15 residues. This CDR3 reads CASSASGSIVDEQFF. CDR3 bases: TGTGCCAGCTCGGCTAGCGGGTCTATAGTGGATGAGCAGTTCTTC.

The chain couples TRBV10-3 to TRBJ2-7; maybe TRBD1 (6 bases). The CDR3 runs to 13 residues. The V end was cut by 3 bases, the J end by 2 bases, with 8 bases between. From germline, CDR1 is ENHRY and CDR2 SYGVKD. The CDR3 sequence is CAISDDRTYEQYF. CDR3 coding DNA: TGTGCCATCAGTGATGACAGGACCTACGAGCAGTACTTC.

The chain carries TRBV30 and TRBJ1-4; a weak D match, TRBD1 (5 bases). CDR1 is GTSNPN and CDR2 is SVGIG in the germline V gene (reference sequence). Trimming removed 7 bases at V and 0 bases at J, with 9 bases between. The CDR3 contains 13 residues. CDR3 sequence: CAFRGTTNEKLFF. The CDR3 DNA sequence: TGTGCCTTTAGGGGCACAACTAATGAAAAACTGTTTTTT.

The CDR3 DNA is TGTGCCAGCAGCTCTCAGGGCGGAATTGGCTACACCTTC. This translates into CASSSQGGIGYTF. The rearrangement joins TRBV7-2 to TRBJ1-2; possibly TRBD1 for D (5 bases). The V gene lost 4 bases and the J gene lost 7 bases, with 13 bases spanning the gap. The germline V gene encodes CDR1 SGHTA and CDR2 FQGNSA. There are 13 residues in the CDR3.

The chain is built from TRBV24-1 and TRBJ2-3; no reliable D call. Per germline, CDR1 KGHDR and CDR2 SFDVKD. The CDR3 runs 13 residues. Trimming stripped 0 bases from V and 4 bases from J, with 4 bases between. CDR3 sequence reads: CATSDLLADTQYF. CDR3 in DNA: TGTGCCACCAGTGATTTGCTAGCAGATACGCAGTATTTT.

The chain couples TRBV18 to TRBJ2-1; D may be TRBD1 (5 bases). Germline CDR1 and CDR2: KGHSH and LQKENI. The V gene lost 3 bases and the J gene lost 6 bases, with 18 bases spanning the gap. This CDR3 has 16 amino acids. The CDR3 DNA reads as TGTGCCAGCTCACCGTCCGCGGTAGACAGTGTCAATGAGCAGTTCTTC. Its protein product is CASSPSAVDSVNEQFF.

V and J are TRBV5-4 and TRBJ1-1, with D unresolved. Deletions cut 0 bases from V and 6 bases from J, with 12 bases between. Germline V gives CDR1 SGHNT, CDR2 YYREEE (reference sequence). The CDR3 covers 14 residues. CDR3: CASSLGQRIAEAFF. The DNA of the CDR3 is TGTGCCAGCAGCTTGGGCCAGCGGATCGCTGAAGCTTTCTTT.

In DNA form, the CDR3 reads TGTGCCAGCAGTGAAGCGTCGGCGGCTACCTACGAGCAGTACTTC. This codes for CASSEASAATYEQYF. The chain joins TRBV6-1 to TRBJ2-7; D uncertain. The germline gives CDR1 MNHNS, CDR2 SASEGT. Trimming removed 0 bases from V and 2 bases from J, with 11 bases in between. The CDR3 consists of 15 residues.

The chain joins TRBV7-3 to TRBJ2-1, with 9 bases lining up with TRBD2. Germline-derived CDR1 and CDR2 are SGHTA and FQGTGA. The trim removed 1 base at V and 8 bases at J, leaving 6 bases unmatched. This CDR3 is 15 amino acids long. The CDR3 nucleotides are TGTGCCAGCAGCTTAAGCGGGGGGGCCCCCCATGAGCAGTTCTTC. Translated: CASSLSGGAPHEQFF. Based on the CDR3 plus reference TRBV7-3 and TRBJ2-1, the full variable domain is GAGVSQTPSNKVTEKGKYVELRCDPISGHTALYWYRQSLGQGPEFLIYFQGTGAADDSGLPNDRFFAVRPEGSVSTLKIQRTERGDSAVYLCASSLSGGAPHEQFFGPGTRLTVL.

This chain connects TRBV3-1 (or the pseudogene TRBV3-2) to TRBJ2-2; D may be TRBD1 (5 bases). CDR1 and CDR2 from the germline V gene are LGHDT and YNNKEL (reference sequence). The CDR3 length is 13 residues. V lost 3 bases and J 5 bases, leaving 7 bases between the germline ends. Here the CDR3 reads CASSQQGTGELFF. The CDR3 DNA reads TGTGCCAGCAGCCAGCAGGGAACCGGGGAGCTGTTTTTT.

This clone was picked up a small number of times. V gene TRBV19 combines with J gene TRBJ2-7, with TRBD1 identical over 8 bases. V shed 3 bases, J shed 3 bases, and the junction held 7 bases outside the gene matches. CDR1 is LNHDA and CDR2 is SQIVND in the germline V gene (reference sequence). The CDR3 consists of 15 residues. The CDR3 spells CASSIQPGGGYEQYF. The CDR3 DNA reads as TGTGCCAGTAGTATCCAACCAGGGGGCGGCTACGAGCAGTACTTC.

The rearrangement links TRBV18 to TRBJ2-7, with 12 positions matching TRBD1. Germline V gene sequence: CDR1 KGHSH, CDR2 LQKENI. This CDR3 has 17 residues. With 8 bases clipped from V and 7 bases from J, the junction kept 18 bases outside the gene matches. The CDR3 is CASPTLFPGQGAGEQYF. In DNA form, the CDR3 reads TGTGCCAGCCCAACCCTATTTCCGGGACAGGGGGCGGGGGAGCAGTACTTC.

The rearrangement joins TRBV27 to TRBJ2-1; D unclear. V lost 3 bases and J lost 4, with 7 bases in between. Germline assignment: CDR1 MNHEY and CDR2 SMNVEV (reference sequence). The CDR3 spans 13 residues. The CDR3 nucleotides read TGTGCCAGCAGTTTCCAGGCTTACAATGAGCAGTTCTTC. As protein: CASSFQAYNEQFF.

The rearrangement links TRBV11-3 to TRBJ2-7, with 8 bases fitting TRBD2. The V gene's germline CDR1 is SGHNT and CDR2 YENEEA. Trimming took 5 bases from V and 4 from J; bases not matched to a gene: 7. This CDR3 comprises 14 residues. In nucleotides, the CDR3 is TGTGCCAGCAGCCCCCAGTCGGGGGGGTACGAGCAGTACTTC. This codes for CASSPQSGGYEQYF.

Only one count was recorded for this clone. V gene TRBV7-6 combines with J gene TRBJ2-3; possible D gene TRBD1, 8 bases. This CDR3 has 16 amino acids. Per germline, CDR1 SGHVS and CDR2 FNYEAQ. V shed 4 bases and J shed 3 bases, with 17 bases lying between them. The CDR3 region has the DNA TGTGCCAGCAGCTCAAGGACAGGGAGGGAGACAGATACGCAGTATTTT. This gives the protein CASSSRTGRETDTQYF.

This chain joins TRBV5-1 and TRBJ1-2; D is unresolved. V was trimmed by 1 base and J by 8 bases, leaving 15 bases between them. Per the germline V gene, CDR1 is SGHRS and CDR2 is YFSETQ. This CDR3 comprises 14 residues. The CDR3 loop is CASSLSEGVGGYTF. For the CDR3, the DNA is TGCGCCAGCAGCTTGTCTGAGGGAGTAGGGGGCTACACCTTC.

J is TRBJ1-2 and V is TRBV2, with TRBD1 as a possible D gene (5 bases). Germline V lookup: CDR1 SNHLY, CDR2 FYNNEI. The CDR3 has 13 residues. With 7 bases removed from V and 2 bases from J, the gap between germline ends came to 11 bases. The CDR3 is CASKGGGNYGYTF. CDR3 coding DNA: TGTGCCAGCAAGGGTGGGGGGAACTATGGCTACACCTTC. Filled out from reference TRBV2 and TRBJ1-2, the complete variable domain reads EPEVTQTPSHQVTQMGQEVILRCVPISNHLYFYWYRQILGQKVEFLVSFYNNEISEKSEIFDDQFSVERPDGSNFTLKIRSTKLEDSAMYFCASKGGGNYGYTFGSGTRLTVV.

The genes are TRBV15 and TRBJ1-6; D possibly corresponds to TRBD1 (5 bases). Germline-derived CDR1 and CDR2 are LNHNV and YYDKDF (reference sequence). The CDR3 contains 13 residues. V was shortened by 3 bases and J by 10 bases, with 10 bases between the two germline ends. The CDR3 sequence: CATSRGRGSPLHF. As DNA, the CDR3 is TGTGCCACCAGCAGGGGGAGGGGCTCACCCCTCCACTTT.

This clone showed up just a few times. The gene calls are TRBV18 and TRBJ1-1, with D unresolved. V dropped 3 bases and J dropped 1 base, with 6 bases sitting between them. The CDR3 is 13 residues long. Germline CDR1 reads KGHSH; CDR2 reads LQKENI. The CDR3 here is CASSPGRNTEAFF. The CDR3 coding sequence is TGTGCCAGCTCACCTGGCAGGAACACTGAAGCTTTCTTT.

Comment on this clone: The identical CDR3 is also encoded by other nucleotide sequences in the sample. The V call is TRBV6-5, the J call TRBJ2-3; possibly TRBD2 for D (6 bases). CDR1 MNHEY and CDR2 SVGAGI come from the germline V gene. V lost 2 bases and J lost 6, with 6 bases in between. The CDR3 covers 12 residues. The CDR3 nucleotides are TGTGCCAGCAGTTACCGGGGGGATACGCAGTATTTT. It specifies CASSYRGDTQYF.

CDR3 coding DNA: TGCGCCAGCAGCTTAAGGACTAGCGGGGGGGCCGGAGAGACCCAGTACTTC. Translation gives CASSLRTSGGAGETQYF. The chain has TRBV5-1 and TRBJ2-5; the match to TRBD2 covers 15 bases. The germline V gene has CDR1 SGHRS and CDR2 YFSETQ. The CDR3 runs 17 residues. The trim removed 2 bases at V and 4 bases at J, leaving 6 bases unmatched.

V is TRBV6-5 and J is TRBJ1-2; D is possibly TRBD1 (6 bases). V was pared by 1 base and J by 7 bases, with 10 bases between. CDR1 and CDR2 from the germline V gene are MNHEY and SVGAGI. This CDR3 is 13 amino acids long. DNA of the CDR3: TGTGCCAGCAGTTACTTGGCAGGGGCTGGCTACACCTTC. It translates to CASSYLAGAGYTF.

The V gene is TRBV5-4, the J gene TRBJ2-1, with 10 bases fitting TRBD2. Germline trimming cut 4 bases from V and 6 bases from J; bases unmatched to any gene: 13. The CDR3 length is 17 residues. Germline CDR1 SGHNT, CDR2 YYREEE (reference sequence). The CDR3 loop is CASSPAGLAGVGNEQFF. CDR3 sequence (DNA): TGTGCCAGCAGCCCCGCGGGCCTAGCGGGGGTCGGCAATGAGCAGTTCTTC.

This clone was counted once. The chain is built from TRBV21-1 and TRBJ2-2; whether TRBD1, the table's D call, matches the DNA was not checked. TRBV21-1 is labeled a pseudogene. This CDR3 is built from 16 residues. The CDR3 nucleotides read TGTGCCAGCAGCGGATGGACAGGGCAGAGGACCGGGGAGCTGTTTTTT. Protein product: CASSGWTGQRTGELFF.

CDR3 loop: CASSRDRGFYGYTF. CDR3 coding DNA: TGCGCCAGCAGCCGGGACAGAGGGTTCTATGGCTACACCTTC. V and J are TRBV4-3 and TRBJ1-2, with 7 bases fitting TRBD1. CDR1 and CDR2 (germline): LGHNA, YSLEER. The junction had 6 bases not matched to a gene; V was cut back by 4 bases and J by 4 bases. The CDR3 is 14 residues long.

CDR3 loop: CSVGQGQQPQHF. The CDR3 bases are TGCAGCGTTGGACAGGGTCAACAGCCCCAGCATTTT. V gene TRBV29-1 combines with J gene TRBJ1-5; 7 bases fit TRBD1. This CDR3 region has 12 residues. Germline V gene data show CDR1 as SQVTM and CDR2 as ANQGSEA. V dropped 4 bases and J dropped 7; count of bases not matched to a gene: 4.

This chain joins TRBV6-5 and TRBJ2-2, with 10 nucleotides matching TRBD1. Germline CDR1 MNHEY, CDR2 SVGAGI. The CDR3 length is 13 residues. Germline trimming cut 11 bases from V and 5 bases from J; bases unmatched to any gene: 5. The CDR3 loop is CAGGTGETGELFF. The CDR3 DNA is TGTGCCGGAGGGACAGGGGAAACCGGGGAGCTGTTTTTT.

This chain links TRBV12-3 or TRBV12-4 with TRBJ1-3; D is unresolved. With 7 bases removed from V and 1 base from J, the gap between germline ends came to 5 bases. This CDR3 has 12 residues. CDR3 nucleotide sequence: TGTGCCAGCACCCGGTCTGGAAACACCATATATTTT. It is translated as CASTRSGNTIYF.

The rearrangement joins TRBV9 to TRBJ2-4; a weak D match, TRBD1 (7 bases). Trimming removed 4 bases at V and 8 bases at J, with 19 bases between. The germline V gene has CDR1 SGDLS and CDR2 YYNGEE. The CDR3 totals 15 residues. CDR3 protein: CASSPEVGRGDIQYF. The CDR3 coding sequence is TGTGCCAGCAGCCCCGAGGTGGGCAGGGGGGACATTCAGTACTTC.

This clone was observed a handful of times. The sample contains more than one DNA sequence encoding this CDR3. The chain has TRBV18 and TRBJ1-2; D gene uncertain. Germline V gives CDR1 KGHSH, CDR2 LQKENI. V gave up 3 bases and J gave up 5 bases, with 7 bases separating them. The CDR3 length is 12 residues. The CDR3, as DNA: TGTGCCAGCTCACCGCCCGGTTATGGCTACACCTTC. This gives the protein CASSPPGYGYTF.